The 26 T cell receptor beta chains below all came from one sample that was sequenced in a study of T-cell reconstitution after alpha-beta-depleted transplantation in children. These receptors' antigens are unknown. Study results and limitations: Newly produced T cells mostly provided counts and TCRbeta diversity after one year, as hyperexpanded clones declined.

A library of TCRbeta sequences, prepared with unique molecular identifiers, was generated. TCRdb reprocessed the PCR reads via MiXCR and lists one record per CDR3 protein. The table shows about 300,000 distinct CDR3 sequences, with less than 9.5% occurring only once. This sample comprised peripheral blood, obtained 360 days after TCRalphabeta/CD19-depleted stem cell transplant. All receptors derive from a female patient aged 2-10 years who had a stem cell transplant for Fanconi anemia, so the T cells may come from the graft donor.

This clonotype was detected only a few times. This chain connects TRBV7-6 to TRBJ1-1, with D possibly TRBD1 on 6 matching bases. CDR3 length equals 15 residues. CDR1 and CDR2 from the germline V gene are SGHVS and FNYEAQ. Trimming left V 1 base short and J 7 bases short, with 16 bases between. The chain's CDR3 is CASSLVQGITSEAFF. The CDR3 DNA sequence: TGTGCCAGCAGCTTAGTTCAGGGGATTACGAGTGAAGCTTTCTTT.

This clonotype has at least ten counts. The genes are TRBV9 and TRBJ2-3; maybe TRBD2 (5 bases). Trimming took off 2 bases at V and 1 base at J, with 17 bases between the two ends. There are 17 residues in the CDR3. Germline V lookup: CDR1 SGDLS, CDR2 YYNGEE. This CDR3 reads CASSVADWGAGTDTQYF. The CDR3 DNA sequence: TGTGCCAGCAGCGTCGCCGACTGGGGAGCGGGCACAGATACGCAGTATTTT.

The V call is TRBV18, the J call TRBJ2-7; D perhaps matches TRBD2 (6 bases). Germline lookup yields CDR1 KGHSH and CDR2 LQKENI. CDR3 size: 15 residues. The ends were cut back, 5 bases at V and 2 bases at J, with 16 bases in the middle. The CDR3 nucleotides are TGTGCCAGCTCAAAAAGCCGGGACTCCGCCTACGAGCAGTACTTC. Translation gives CASSKSRDSAYEQYF. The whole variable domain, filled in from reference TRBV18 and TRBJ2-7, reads NAGVMQNPRHLVRRRGQEARLRCSPMKGHSHVYWYRQLPEEGLKFMVYLQKENIIDESGMPKERFSAEFPKEGPSILRIQQVVRGDSAAYFCASSKSRDSAYEQYFGPGTRLTVT.

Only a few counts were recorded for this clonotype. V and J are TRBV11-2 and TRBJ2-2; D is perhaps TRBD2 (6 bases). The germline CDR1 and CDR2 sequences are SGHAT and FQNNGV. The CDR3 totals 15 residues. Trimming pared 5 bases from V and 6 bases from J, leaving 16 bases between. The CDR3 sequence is CASSDWVGRSGELFF. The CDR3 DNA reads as TGTGCCAGCAGCGACTGGGTGGGGAGGTCCGGGGAGCTGTTTTTT.

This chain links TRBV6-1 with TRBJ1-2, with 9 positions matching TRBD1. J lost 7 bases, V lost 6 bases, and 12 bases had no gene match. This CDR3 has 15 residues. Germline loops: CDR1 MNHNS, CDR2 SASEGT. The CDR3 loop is CASSRPGQGTGGYTF. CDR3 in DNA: TGTGCCAGCAGCCGACCGGGACAGGGTACGGGTGGCTACACCTTC.

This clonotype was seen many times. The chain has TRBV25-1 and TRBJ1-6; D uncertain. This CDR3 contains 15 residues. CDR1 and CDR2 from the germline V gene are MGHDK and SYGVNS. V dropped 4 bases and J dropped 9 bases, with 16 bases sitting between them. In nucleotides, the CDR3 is TGTGCCAGCAGTGGGCCCTCGGTCCTAGGTTCACCCCTCCACTTT. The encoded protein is CASSGPSVLGSPLHF.

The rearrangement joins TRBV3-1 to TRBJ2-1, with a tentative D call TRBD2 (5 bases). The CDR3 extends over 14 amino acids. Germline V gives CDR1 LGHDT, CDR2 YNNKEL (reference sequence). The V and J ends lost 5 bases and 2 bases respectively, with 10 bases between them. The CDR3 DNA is TGTGCCAGCAGCTGGGAGACGGCCTACAATGAGCAGTTCTTC. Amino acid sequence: CASSWETAYNEQFF.

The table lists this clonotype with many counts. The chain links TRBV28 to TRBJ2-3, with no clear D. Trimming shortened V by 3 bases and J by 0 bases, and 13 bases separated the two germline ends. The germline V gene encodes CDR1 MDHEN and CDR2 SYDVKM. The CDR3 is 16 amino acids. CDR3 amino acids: CASSFKGPPSTDTQYF. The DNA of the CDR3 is TGTGCCAGCAGTTTCAAGGGCCCACCTAGCACAGATACGCAGTATTTT.

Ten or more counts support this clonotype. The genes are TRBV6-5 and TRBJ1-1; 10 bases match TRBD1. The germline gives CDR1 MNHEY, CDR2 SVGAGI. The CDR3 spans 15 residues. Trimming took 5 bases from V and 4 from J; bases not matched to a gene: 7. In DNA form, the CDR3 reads TGTGCCAGCAGTACTGACAGGGGGCCGGGCACTGAAGCTTTCTTT. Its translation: CASSTDRGPGTEAFF.

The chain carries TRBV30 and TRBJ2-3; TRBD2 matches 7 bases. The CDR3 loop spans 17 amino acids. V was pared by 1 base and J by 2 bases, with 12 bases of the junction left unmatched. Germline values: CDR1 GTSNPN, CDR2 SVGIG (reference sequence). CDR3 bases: TGTGCCTGGAGTGCCGGGGGGACCGGTTACTACACAGATACGCAGTATTTT. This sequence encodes CAWSAGGTGYYTDTQYF. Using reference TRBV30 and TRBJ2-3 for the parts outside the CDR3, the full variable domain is SQTIHQWPATLVQPVGSPLSLECTVEGTSNPNLYWYRQAAGRGLQLLFYSVGIGQISSEVPQNLSASRPQDRQFILSSKKLLLSDSGFYLCAWSAGGTGYYTDTQYFGPGTRLTVL.

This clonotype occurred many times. The CDR3 sequence: CSARTSQGVDTQYF. CDR3 DNA: TGCAGTGCTAGAACTAGTCAGGGTGTGGATACGCAGTATTTT. This chain joins TRBV20-1 and TRBJ2-3; D is possibly TRBD1 or TRBD2 (5 bases each). The V gene's germline CDR1 is DFQATT and CDR2 SNEGSKA (reference sequence). CDR3 length: 14 amino acids. Trimming removed 2 bases from V and 6 bases from J, with 15 bases in between.

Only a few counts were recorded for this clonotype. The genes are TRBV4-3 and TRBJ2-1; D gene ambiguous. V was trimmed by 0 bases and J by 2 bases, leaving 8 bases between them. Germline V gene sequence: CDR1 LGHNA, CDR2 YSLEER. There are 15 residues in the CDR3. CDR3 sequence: CASSQDLTPYNEQFF. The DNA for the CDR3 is TGCGCCAGCAGCCAAGATTTGACCCCCTACAATGAGCAGTTCTTC.

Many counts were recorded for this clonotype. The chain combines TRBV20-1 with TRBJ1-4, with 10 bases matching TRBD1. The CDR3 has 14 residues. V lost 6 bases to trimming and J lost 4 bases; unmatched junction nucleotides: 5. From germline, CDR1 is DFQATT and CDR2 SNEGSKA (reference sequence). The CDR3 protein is CSAQGDRGNEKLFF. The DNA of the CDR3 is TGCAGTGCCCAGGGGGACAGGGGTAATGAAAAACTGTTTTTT.

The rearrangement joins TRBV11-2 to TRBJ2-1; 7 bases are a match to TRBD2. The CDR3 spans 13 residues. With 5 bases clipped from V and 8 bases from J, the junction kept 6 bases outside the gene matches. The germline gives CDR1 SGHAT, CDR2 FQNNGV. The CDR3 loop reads CASSPREVDEQFF. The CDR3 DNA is TGTGCCAGCAGCCCCCGGGAGGTTGATGAGCAGTTCTTC.

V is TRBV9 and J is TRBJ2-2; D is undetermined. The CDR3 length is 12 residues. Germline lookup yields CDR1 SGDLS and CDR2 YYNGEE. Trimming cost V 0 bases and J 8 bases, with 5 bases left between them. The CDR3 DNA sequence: TGTGCCAGCAGCGTAGATAGGGGGGAGCTGTTTTTT. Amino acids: CASSVDRGELFF.

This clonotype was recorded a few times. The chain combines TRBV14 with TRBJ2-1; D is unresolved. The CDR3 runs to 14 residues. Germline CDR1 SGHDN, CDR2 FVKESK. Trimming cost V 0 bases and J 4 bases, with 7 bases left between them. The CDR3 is CASSQDSWYNEQFF. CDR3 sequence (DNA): TGTGCCAGCAGCCAAGACTCGTGGTACAATGAGCAGTTCTTC.

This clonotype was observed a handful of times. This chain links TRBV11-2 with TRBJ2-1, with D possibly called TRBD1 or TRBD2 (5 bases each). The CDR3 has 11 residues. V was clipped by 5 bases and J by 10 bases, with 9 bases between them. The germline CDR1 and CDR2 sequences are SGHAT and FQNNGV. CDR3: CASSRWGEQFF. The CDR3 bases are TGTGCCAGCAGCCGCTGGGGGGAGCAGTTCTTC.

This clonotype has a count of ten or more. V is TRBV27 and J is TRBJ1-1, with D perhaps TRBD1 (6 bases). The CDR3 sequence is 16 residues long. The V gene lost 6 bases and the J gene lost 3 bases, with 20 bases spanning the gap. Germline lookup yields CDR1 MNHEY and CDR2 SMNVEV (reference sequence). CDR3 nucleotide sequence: TGTGCCAGCAGCCCTCCCGCAAAAGGGGGTGACACTGAAGCTTTCTTT. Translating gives CASSPPAKGGDTEAFF.

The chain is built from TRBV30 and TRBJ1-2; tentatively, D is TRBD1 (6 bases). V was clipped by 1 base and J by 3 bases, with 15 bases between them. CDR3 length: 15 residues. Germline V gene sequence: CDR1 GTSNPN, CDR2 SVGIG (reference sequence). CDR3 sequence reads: CAWSGYGQFYYGYTF. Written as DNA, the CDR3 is TGTGCCTGGAGTGGATACGGACAGTTCTACTATGGCTACACCTTC.

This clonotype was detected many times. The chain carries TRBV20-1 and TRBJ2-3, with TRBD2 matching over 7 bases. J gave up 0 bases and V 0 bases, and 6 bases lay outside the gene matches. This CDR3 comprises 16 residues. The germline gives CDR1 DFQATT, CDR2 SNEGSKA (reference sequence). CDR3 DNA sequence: TGCAGTGCTAGAGATCCGCCTAGCGGAAGCACAGATACGCAGTATTTT. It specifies CSARDPPSGSTDTQYF.

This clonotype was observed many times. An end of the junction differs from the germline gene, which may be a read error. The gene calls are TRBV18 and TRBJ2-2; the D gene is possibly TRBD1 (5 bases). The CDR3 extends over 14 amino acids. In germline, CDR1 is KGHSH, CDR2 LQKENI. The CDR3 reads CASSPGTNTGELFF. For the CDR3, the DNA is TGCGCCAGCAGTCCAGGGACGAACACCGGGGAGCTGTTTTTT.

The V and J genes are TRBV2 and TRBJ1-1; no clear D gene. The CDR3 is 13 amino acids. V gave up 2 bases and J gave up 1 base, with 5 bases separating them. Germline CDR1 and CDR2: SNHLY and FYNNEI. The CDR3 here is CASSENTNTEAFF. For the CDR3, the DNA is TGTGCCAGCAGTGAAAACACGAACACTGAAGCTTTCTTT.

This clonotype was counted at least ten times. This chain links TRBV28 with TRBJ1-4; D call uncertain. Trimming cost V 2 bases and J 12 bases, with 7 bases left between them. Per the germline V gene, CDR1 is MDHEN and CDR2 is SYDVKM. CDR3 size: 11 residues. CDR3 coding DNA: TGTGCCAGCAGTTTAAGGGCAGAACTGTTTTTT. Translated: CASSLRAELFF.

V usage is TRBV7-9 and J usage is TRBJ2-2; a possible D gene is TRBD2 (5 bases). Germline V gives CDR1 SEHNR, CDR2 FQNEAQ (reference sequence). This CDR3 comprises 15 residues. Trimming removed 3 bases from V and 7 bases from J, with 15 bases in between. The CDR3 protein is CASSLVDIRDGELFF. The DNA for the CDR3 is TGTGCCAGCAGCTTGGTAGACATTCGGGACGGGGAGCTGTTTTTT.

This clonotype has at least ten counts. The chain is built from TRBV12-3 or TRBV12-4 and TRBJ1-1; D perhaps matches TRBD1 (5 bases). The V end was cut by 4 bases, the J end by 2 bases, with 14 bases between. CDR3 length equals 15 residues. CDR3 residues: CASSSEPQGNTEAFF. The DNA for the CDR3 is TGTGCCAGCAGTTCCGAACCTCAGGGTAACACTGAAGCTTTCTTT.

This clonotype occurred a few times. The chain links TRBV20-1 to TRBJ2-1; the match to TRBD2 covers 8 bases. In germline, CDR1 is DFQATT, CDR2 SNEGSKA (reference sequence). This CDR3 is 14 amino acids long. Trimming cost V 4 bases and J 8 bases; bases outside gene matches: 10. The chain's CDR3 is CSAIDRRGADEQFF. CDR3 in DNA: TGCAGTGCTATCGATCGGCGGGGGGCGGATGAGCAGTTCTTC.